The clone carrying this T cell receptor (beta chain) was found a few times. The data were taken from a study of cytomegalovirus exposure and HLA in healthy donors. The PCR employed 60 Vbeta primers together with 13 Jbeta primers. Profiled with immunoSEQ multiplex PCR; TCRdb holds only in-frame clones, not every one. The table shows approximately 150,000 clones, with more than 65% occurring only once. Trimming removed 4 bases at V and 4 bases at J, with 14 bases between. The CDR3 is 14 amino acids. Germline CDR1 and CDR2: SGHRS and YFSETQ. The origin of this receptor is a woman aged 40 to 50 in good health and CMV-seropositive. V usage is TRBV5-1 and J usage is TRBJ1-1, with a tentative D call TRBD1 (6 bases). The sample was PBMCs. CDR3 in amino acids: CASSTIQGATEAFF. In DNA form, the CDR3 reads TGCGCCAGCAGCACGATACAGGGCGCCACTGAAGCTTTCTTT. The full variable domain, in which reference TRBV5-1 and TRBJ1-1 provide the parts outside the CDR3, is KAGVTQTPRYLIKTRGQQVTLSCSPISGHRSVSWYQQTPGQGLQFLFEYFSETQRNKGNFPGRFSGRQFSNSRSEMNVSTLELGDSALYLCASSTIQGATEAFFGQGTRLTVV.